This TCR beta chain emerged from a study of control samples from healthy donors and cancer patients. Using immunoSEQ multiplex PCR, the repertoire was profiled, and TCRdb retains in-frame clones only, with some absent. Of some 70,000 clones in the sample, 83% were seen once. This CDR3 region has 14 residues. Per the germline V gene, CDR1 is MNHEY and CDR2 is SVGAGI. Losses at the gene ends were 7 bases for V and 10 bases for J; bases not matched to a gene: 9. The rearrangement joins TRBV6-5 to TRBJ2-3; 12 positions agree with TRBD2. Sequences were obtained from blood. The clonotype originates from a man in his 60s in good health. CDR3: CASTSGRAGKAQYF. The CDR3 bases are TGTGCCAGCACTAGCGGGAGGGCCGGCAAGGCGCAGTATTTT.